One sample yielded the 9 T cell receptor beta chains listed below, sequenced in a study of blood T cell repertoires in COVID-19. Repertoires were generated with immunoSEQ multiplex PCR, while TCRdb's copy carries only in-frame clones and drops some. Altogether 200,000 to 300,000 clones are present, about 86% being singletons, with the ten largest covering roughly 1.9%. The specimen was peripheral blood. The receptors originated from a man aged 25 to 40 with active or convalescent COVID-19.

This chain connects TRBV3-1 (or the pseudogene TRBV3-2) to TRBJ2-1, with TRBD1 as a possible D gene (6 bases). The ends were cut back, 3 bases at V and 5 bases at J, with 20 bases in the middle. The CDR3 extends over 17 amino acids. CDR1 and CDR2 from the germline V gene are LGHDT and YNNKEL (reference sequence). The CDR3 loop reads CASSQDYREKLDNEQFF. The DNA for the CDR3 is TGTGCCAGCAGCCAGGATTACAGGGAGAAATTGGACAATGAGCAGTTCTTC.

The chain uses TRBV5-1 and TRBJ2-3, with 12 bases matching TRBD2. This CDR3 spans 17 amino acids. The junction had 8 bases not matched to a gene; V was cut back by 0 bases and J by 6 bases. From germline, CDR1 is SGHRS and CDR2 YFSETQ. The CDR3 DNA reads TGCGCCAGCAGCTTGGAGTCTAGCGGGGGGGCGGTGGATACGCAGTATTTT. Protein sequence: CASSLESSGGAVDTQYF. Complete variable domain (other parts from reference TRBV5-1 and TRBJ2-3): KAGVTQTPRYLIKTRGQQVTLSCSPISGHRSVSWYQQTPGQGLQFLFEYFSETQRNKGNFPGRFSGRQFSNSRSEMNVSTLELGDSALYLCASSLESSGGAVDTQYFGPGTRLTVL.

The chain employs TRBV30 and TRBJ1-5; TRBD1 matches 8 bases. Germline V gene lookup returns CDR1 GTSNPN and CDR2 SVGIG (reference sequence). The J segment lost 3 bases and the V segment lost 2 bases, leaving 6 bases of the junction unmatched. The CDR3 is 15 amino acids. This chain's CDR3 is CAWSQGAWDNQPQHF. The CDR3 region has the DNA TGTGCCTGGAGTCAGGGGGCTTGGGACAATCAGCCCCAGCATTTT.

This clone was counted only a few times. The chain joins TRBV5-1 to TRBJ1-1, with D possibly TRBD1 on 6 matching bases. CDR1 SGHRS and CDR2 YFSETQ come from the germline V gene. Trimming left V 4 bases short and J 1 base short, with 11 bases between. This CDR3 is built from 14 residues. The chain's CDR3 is CASSVARGNTEAFF. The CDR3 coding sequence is TGCGCCAGCAGCGTAGCCAGGGGGAACACTGAAGCTTTCTTT. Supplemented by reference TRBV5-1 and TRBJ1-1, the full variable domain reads KAGVTQTPRYLIKTRGQQVTLSCSPISGHRSVSWYQQTPGQGLQFLFEYFSETQRNKGNFPGRFSGRQFSNSRSEMNVSTLELGDSALYLCASSVARGNTEAFFGQGTRLTVV.

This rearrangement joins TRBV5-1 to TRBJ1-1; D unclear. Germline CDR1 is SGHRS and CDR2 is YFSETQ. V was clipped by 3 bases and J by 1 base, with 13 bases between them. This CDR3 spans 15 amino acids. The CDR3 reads CASSSDWTRNTEAFF. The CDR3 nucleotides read TGCGCCAGCAGCTCCGACTGGACTAGGAACACTGAAGCTTTCTTT. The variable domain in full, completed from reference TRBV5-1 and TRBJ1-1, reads KAGVTQTPRYLIKTRGQQVTLSCSPISGHRSVSWYQQTPGQGLQFLFEYFSETQRNKGNFPGRFSGRQFSNSRSEMNVSTLELGDSALYLCASSSDWTRNTEAFFGQGTRLTVV.

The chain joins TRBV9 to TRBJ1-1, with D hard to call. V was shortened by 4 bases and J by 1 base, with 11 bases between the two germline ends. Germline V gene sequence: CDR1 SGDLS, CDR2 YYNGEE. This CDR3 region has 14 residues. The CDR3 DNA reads TGTGCCAGCAGCTCCTCGCCAGGGAACACTGAAGCTTTCTTT. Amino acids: CASSSSPGNTEAFF.

CDR3 loop: CASSIPAGDTEAFF. In nucleotides, the CDR3 is TGTGCCAGTAGTATCCCGGCAGGGGACACTGAAGCTTTCTTT. The chain uses TRBV19 and TRBJ1-1; D might be TRBD1 (6 bases). The CDR3 extends over 14 amino acids. The germline CDR1 and CDR2 sequences are LNHDA and SQIVND (reference sequence). V was shortened by 3 bases and J by 3 bases, with 11 bases between the two germline ends.

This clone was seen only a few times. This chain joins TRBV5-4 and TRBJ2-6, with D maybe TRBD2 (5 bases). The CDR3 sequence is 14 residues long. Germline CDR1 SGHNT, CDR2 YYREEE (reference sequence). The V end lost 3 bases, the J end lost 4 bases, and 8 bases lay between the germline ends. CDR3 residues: CASSSPGGANVLTF. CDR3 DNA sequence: TGTGCCAGCAGCTCCCCGGGGGGGGCCAACGTCCTGACTTTC.

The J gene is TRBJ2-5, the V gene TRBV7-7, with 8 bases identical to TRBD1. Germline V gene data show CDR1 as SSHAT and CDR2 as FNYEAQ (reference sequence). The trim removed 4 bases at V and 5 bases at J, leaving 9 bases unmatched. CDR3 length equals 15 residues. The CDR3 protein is CASSSTGAVGETQYF. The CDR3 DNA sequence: TGTGCCAGCAGCTCGACAGGGGCTGTCGGGGAGACCCAGTACTTC.